Following are 17 T cell receptor beta chains from one sample sequenced in a study of identical twins. TCRdb re-derived calls from the 5' RACE reads in MiXCR, one entry per CDR3 protein. The sample yields fewer than 450,000 distinct CDR3 sequences, around 9.7% seen once. Input material: naive T cells sorted from blood. These receptors originate from a woman aged 45-65 years in good health.

This clonotype was seen a handful of times. The rearrangement uses TRBV9 and TRBJ2-7; D may match TRBD1 or TRBD2 (7 bases each). The CDR3 has 15 residues. CDR1 SGDLS and CDR2 YYNGEE come from the germline V gene. V was cut by 0 bases and J by 9 bases, with 19 bases left in between. CDR3 region: CASSVGGGGSDRQYF. CDR3 coding DNA: TGTGCCAGCAGCGTAGGAGGGGGCGGGAGCGATCGGCAGTACTTC.

This clonotype was seen only a few times. This rearrangement joins TRBV28 to TRBJ2-2, with TRBD1 as a possible D gene (5 bases). Germline CDR1 and CDR2: MDHEN and SYDVKM. This CDR3 comprises 15 residues. The germline V and J ends were trimmed by 5 bases and 5 bases, with 15 bases remaining between them. The DNA of the CDR3 is TGTGCCAGCAGTCCCGTGTACAGGCGGACCGGGGAGCTGTTTTTT. Residues: CASSPVYRRTGELFF.

In its sample, this clonotype was seen many times. The chain combines TRBV12-3 or TRBV12-4 with TRBJ2-5; TRBD1 matches 9 bases. Trimming removed 6 bases from V and 10 bases from J; junction bases left unmatched: 12. CDR3 size: 14 residues. The CDR3 is CASSSTTGTGRQYF. The CDR3, as DNA: TGTGCCAGCAGCTCCACCACCGGGACAGGGCGCCAGTACTTC.

This clonotype was seen ten or more times. This chain links TRBV5-1 with TRBJ2-3; D is undetermined. Per the germline V gene, CDR1 is SGHRS and CDR2 is YFSETQ. CDR3 length equals 13 residues. The germline V and J ends were trimmed by 3 bases and 1 base, with 6 bases remaining between them. In nucleotides, the CDR3 is TGCGCCAGCAGCTCAGCTGGCACAGATACGCAGTATTTT. Translated: CASSSAGTDTQYF. Based on the CDR3 plus reference TRBV5-1 and TRBJ2-3, the full variable domain is KAGVTQTPRYLIKTRGQQVTLSCSPISGHRSVSWYQQTPGQGLQFLFEYFSETQRNKGNFPGRFSGRQFSNSRSEMNVSTLELGDSALYLCASSSAGTDTQYFGPGTRLTVL.

This clonotype was detected ten times or more. The CDR3 region has the DNA TGCAGTGCTAGAGACCTGTATTTAGGGAGACCCAGCCAAGAGACCCAGTACTTC. This translates into CSARDLYLGRPSQETQYF. V gene TRBV20-1 combines with J gene TRBJ2-5; D possibly corresponds to TRBD2 (5 bases). The CDR3 has 18 residues. The V and J ends lost 0 bases and 1 base respectively, with 21 bases between them. CDR1 is DFQATT, CDR2 SNEGSKA, per germline (reference sequence).

This clonotype has only a few counts. The chain uses TRBV12-5 and TRBJ1-1, with D possibly matching TRBD1 (5 bases). Trimming removed 3 bases from V and 1 base from J, with 9 bases in between. The CDR3 consists of 14 residues. Germline CDR1 reads LGHNT; CDR2 reads FRNRAP. The CDR3 protein is CASGFPTGNTEAFF. The CDR3 coding sequence is TGTGCTAGTGGTTTCCCAACAGGGAACACTGAAGCTTTCTTT.

This clonotype was counted between two and nine times. This sequence joins TRBV10-3 and TRBJ1-1; a weak D match, TRBD1 (6 bases). The germline gives CDR1 ENHRY, CDR2 SYGVKD. Trimming stripped 7 bases from V and 4 bases from J, with 13 bases between. This CDR3 contains 13 residues. The DNA of the CDR3 is TGTGCCATCACCCTTACAGGGCGCACTGAAGCTTTCTTT. Translating gives CAITLTGRTEAFF.

This clonotype was counted between two and nine times. The CDR3 spells CASSRQGGSYNEQFF. The CDR3 region has the DNA TGCGCCAGCAGCCGACAGGGGGGCTCCTACAATGAGCAGTTCTTC. J is TRBJ2-1 and V is TRBV5-1, with TRBD1 matching over 9 bases. Trimming at V came to 4 bases and at J to 0 bases, leaving 2 bases not matched to a gene. The CDR3 consists of 15 residues. Germline loops: CDR1 SGHRS, CDR2 YFSETQ.

This clonotype was seen only a few times. The V and J genes are TRBV12-3 or TRBV12-4 and TRBJ2-2, with a weak D call TRBD2 (6 bases). The CDR3 is made up of 13 amino acids. Trimming took 7 bases from V and 6 from J, leaving 12 bases between them. CDR3 amino acids: CASTFRGSGELFF. CDR3 nucleotides: TGTGCCAGCACCTTTCGGGGGTCCGGGGAGCTGTTTTTT.

The chain links TRBV29-1 to TRBJ1-4, with a weak D call TRBD1 (6 bases). Germline-derived CDR1 and CDR2 are SQVTM and ANQGSEA. This CDR3 comprises 15 residues. The V and J ends lost 7 bases and 7 bases respectively, with 22 bases between them. The CDR3 loop is CSGQTGGGGGEKLFF. CDR3 nucleotide sequence: TGCAGCGGTCAGACCGGGGGCGGCGGGGGTGAAAAACTGTTTTTT.

This clonotype was detected many times. The V gene is TRBV5-1, the J gene TRBJ2-3; no definite D call. This CDR3 spans 15 amino acids. The ends were cut back, 0 bases at V and 10 bases at J, with 18 bases in the middle. In germline, CDR1 is SGHRS, CDR2 YFSETQ. CDR3 nucleotide sequence: TGCGCCAGCAGCTTGGCCATTCAGTCCGCAGGACCGCAGTATTTT. Translation: CASSLAIQSAGPQYF.

This clonotype appeared many times. V usage is TRBV25-1 and J usage is TRBJ2-3; D possibly corresponds to TRBD2 (6 bases). Per germline, CDR1 MGHDK and CDR2 SYGVNS. The length of the CDR3 is 15 residues. Trimming removed 2 bases from V and 5 bases from J, with 14 bases in between. The CDR3 DNA follows: TGTGCCAGCAGTGAAGGGGACTTCGGGGGAGATACGCAGTATTTT. It is translated as CASSEGDFGGDTQYF.

This clonotype was observed a handful of times. The CDR3 here is CASSLIGDGYGYTF. In DNA, the CDR3 is TGTGCCAGCAGCTTAATAGGGGACGGCTATGGCTACACCTTC. The gene calls are TRBV7-9 and TRBJ1-2; D is possibly TRBD1 (5 bases). This CDR3 has 14 amino acids. Trimming left V 2 bases short and J 4 bases short, with 11 bases between. From germline, CDR1 is SEHNR and CDR2 FQNEAQ (reference sequence).

The chain joins TRBV4-1 to TRBJ2-2, with 12 bases lining up with TRBD2. V lost 6 bases to trimming and J lost 3 bases; unmatched junction nucleotides: 5. CDR1 and CDR2 (germline): MGHRA, YSYEKL. The CDR3 spans 16 residues. This CDR3 is CASSPSSGRDTGELFF. The CDR3, as DNA: TGCGCCAGCAGTCCATCTAGCGGGAGGGACACCGGGGAGCTGTTTTTT.

The genes are TRBV4-2 and TRBJ2-2; either TRBD1 or TRBD2 may fit D (6 bases each). The CDR3 sequence is 16 residues long. The V gene lost 0 bases and the J gene lost 8 bases, with 16 bases spanning the gap. The V gene's germline CDR1 is LGHNA and CDR2 YNFKEQ. The CDR3 sequence: CASSQEVGGTLGELFF. In DNA, the CDR3 is TGTGCCAGCAGCCAAGAGGTGGGCGGGACACTAGGGGAGCTGTTTTTT.

This clonotype was observed many times. The genes are TRBV9 and TRBJ2-2; D may be TRBD2 (5 bases). Germline V gene sequence: CDR1 SGDLS, CDR2 YYNGEE. Trimming stripped 7 bases from V and 8 bases from J, with 18 bases between. The CDR3 loop spans 14 amino acids. CDR3 loop: CASVRTAEWGELFF. For the CDR3, the DNA is TGTGCCAGCGTTCGGACTGCCGAGTGGGGGGAGCTGTTTTTT.

This chain uses TRBV7-9 with TRBJ2-5, with D possibly being TRBD1 or TRBD2 (5 bases each). The CDR3 contains 14 residues. Per the germline V gene, CDR1 is SEHNR and CDR2 is FQNEAQ (reference sequence). Trimming took 6 bases from V and 7 from J, leaving 18 bases between them. This chain's CDR3 is CASRPTTGEGTQYF. The DNA of the CDR3 is TGTGCCAGCAGACCTACAACAGGAGAGGGGACCCAGTACTTC.